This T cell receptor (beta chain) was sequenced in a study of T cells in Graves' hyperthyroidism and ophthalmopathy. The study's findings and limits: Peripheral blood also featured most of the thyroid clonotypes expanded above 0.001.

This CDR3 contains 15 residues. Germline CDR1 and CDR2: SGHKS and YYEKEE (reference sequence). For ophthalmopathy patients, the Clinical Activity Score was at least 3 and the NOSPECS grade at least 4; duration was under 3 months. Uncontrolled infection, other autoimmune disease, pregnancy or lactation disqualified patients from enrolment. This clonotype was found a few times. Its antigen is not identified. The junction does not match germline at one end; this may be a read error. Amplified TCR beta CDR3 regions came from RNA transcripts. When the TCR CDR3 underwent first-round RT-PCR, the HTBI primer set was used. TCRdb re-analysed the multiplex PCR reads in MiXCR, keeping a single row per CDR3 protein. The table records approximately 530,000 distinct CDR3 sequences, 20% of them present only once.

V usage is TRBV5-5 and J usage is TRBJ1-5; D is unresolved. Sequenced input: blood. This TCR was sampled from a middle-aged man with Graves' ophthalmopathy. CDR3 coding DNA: TGTGCCAGCAGCCAGGACCCCACTAGCCATCAGCCCCAGCATTTT. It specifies CASSQDPTSHQPQHF. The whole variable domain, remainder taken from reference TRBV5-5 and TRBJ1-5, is DAGVTQSPTHLIKTRGQQVTLRCSPISGHKSVSWYQQVLGQGPQFIFQYYEKEERGRGNFPDRFSARQFPNYSSELNVNALLLGDSALYLCASSQDPTSHQPQHFGDGTRLSIL.